This record looks at one TCR beta chain sequence and its context. The ends lost 6 bases at V and 5 bases at J; junction bases unmatched: 5. CDR3 size: 14 residues. The germline V gene has CDR1 LNHDA and CDR2 SQIVND (reference sequence). This record belongs to a study of blood T cell repertoires in COVID-19. Methods used by the authors: Reference gene primer amplification gave estimated nucleated cell counts. This table comes from immunoSEQ multiplex PCR, and its TCRdb copy is limited to in-frame clones, with some not included. D and trimming come from the DNA, and the V and J calls and clone size come from that table. The table records 65,000 to 95,000 clones, roughly 86% of them present only once.

This TCR was recovered from a man between 65 and 85 years old with acute or convalescent COVID-19. Sequencing was done on a sample of peripheral blood. The genes are TRBV19 and TRBJ2-7; TRBD2 matches at 12 bases. CDR3 residues: CASSDLAGGNEQYF. CDR3 DNA sequence: TGTGCCAGTAGCGACCTAGCGGGAGGGAACGAGCAGTACTTC.